Listed below are T cell receptor beta chains from one sample, sequenced in a study of blood T cell repertoires in COVID-19. Method: immunoSEQ multiplex PCR; TCRdb's copy keeps in-frame clones and lacks some. The table records more than 20,000 clones, over 75% of them present only once. The source material was peripheral blood. The receptors here all came from a human donor in a cohort sampled during active COVID-19. Each CDR3 is given with its conserved first and last residue. A D gene is named only where the DNA matches it firmly. Size is stated for part of the rows, as once, few or many counts, or as a class when the clone is expanded.

TGTGCCAGCAGCGGACAGGGGGCGCCTGGCTACACCTTC,CASSGQGAPGYTF,.,TRBD1,TRBJ1-2,TRBV25-1
TGTGCCAGCAGTGGGTACGGGGACACTGAAGCTTTCTTT,CASSGYGDTEAFF,.,.,TRBJ1-1,TRBV2
TGTGCCAGCAGCATGTCAGGGGCCGGCACAGATACGCAGTATTTT,CASSMSGAGTDTQYF,.,.,TRBJ2-3,TRBV6-5
TGTGCCTGGAGTGTCCGGAGCTCCTACAATGAGCAGTTCTTC,CAWSVRSSYNEQFF,.,.,TRBJ2-1,TRBV30
TGTGCCAGCAGCTTGGATCTAGCGGCCTACAATGAGCAGTTCTTC,CASSLDLAAYNEQFF,.,TRBD2,TRBJ2-1,TRBV5-4
TGTGCCAGCAGTTTTACCCCCGGGGCCGGGGAGCTGTTTTTT,CASSFTPGAGELFF,.,.,TRBJ2-2,TRBV27
TGTGCCAGCTCACCCGGACTGTTCTACGAGCAGTACTTC,CASSPGLFYEQYF,.,.,TRBJ2-7,TRBV18
TGTGCCAGCAGCTTAAGCGACTCTGATTCACCCCTCCACTTT,CASSLSDSDSPLHF,.,.,TRBJ1-6,TRBV7-3
TGCGCCAGCAGCTTGGCAGCGGTGGGTGGAAACACCATATATTTT,CASSLAAVGGNTIYF,.,.,TRBJ1-3,TRBV5-1
TGTGCCAGCCAGGGTTACGAGCAGTACTTC,CASQGYEQYF,.,.,TRBJ2-7,TRBV2
TGTGCCACCGGTGTGGGGCCGCTTTCCCCCTGGGACTTT,CATGVGPLSPWDF,.,.,TRBJ1-1,TRBV6-5
TGTGCCAGCAGTTACAGACAGGGTGAAGCTTTCTTT,CASSYRQGEAFF,.,TRBD1,TRBJ1-1,TRBV27
TGTGCCAGCAGCCACAGCGGAGGGAACAATCAGCCCCAGCATTTT,CASSHSGGNNQPQHF,.,.,TRBJ1-5,TRBV3-1/TRBV3-2
TGCAGCGTCGAGACCCTAGCGGGGGACGATACGCAGTATTTT,CSVETLAGDDTQYF,.,TRBD2,TRBJ2-3,TRBV29-1
TGTGCCAGCTCCTCGGACAGTAGCAATCAGCCCCAGCATTTT,CASSSDSSNQPQHF,once,.,TRBJ1-5,TRBV18
TGTGCCAGCAGCGACAGGTTGGGGACAGGGCTAAACGAGCAGTACTTC,CASSDRLGTGLNEQYF,once,TRBD1,TRBJ2-7,TRBV9
TGCGCCAGCAGCCAAGAAAGCCACCTCACTGAAGCTTTCTTT,CASSQESHLTEAFF,.,.,TRBJ1-1,TRBV4-1
TGCGCCAGCAGCTTCGGACTTTCGCAATTATACAATGAGCAGTTCTTC,CASSFGLSQLYNEQFF,.,.,TRBJ2-1,TRBV5-1
TGTGCCAGCAGCCAAGATCCCCGGGGGGCGCATTCACCCCTCCACTTT,CASSQDPRGAHSPLHF,.,.,TRBJ1-6,TRBV3-1/TRBV3-2
TGTGCCAGCATTTCAGGGCTGAACACTGAAGCTTTCTTT,CASISGLNTEAFF,.,.,TRBJ1-1,TRBV6-5
TGTGCCAGCAGCTTGGTGCAGGGAAACTACGAGCAGTACTTC,CASSLVQGNYEQYF,.,.,TRBJ2-7,TRBV5-6
TGCGCCAGCAGCCAATCGCCAAACACCGAAGCTTTCTTT,CASSQSPNTEAFF,.,.,TRBJ1-1,TRBV4-3
TGTGCCAGCAGTGGCCGGACAGATCTGAATGAGCAGTTCTTC,CASSGRTDLNEQFF,.,.,TRBJ2-1,TRBV2
TGTGCCAGCAGCGTACCGGGACTAGCGGGAGATACGCAGTATTTT,CASSVPGLAGDTQYF,.,TRBD2,TRBJ2-3,TRBV9
TGCGCCAGCAGCCAAGTTCCGGGACAGGGTCCCACCTCGCCATTC,CASSQVPGQGPTSPF,.,TRBD1,TRBJ1-2,TRBV4-1
TGTGCCAGCAGCCAAGGGGCGGGTGTGGGTGGCTACACCTTC,CASSQGAGVGGYTF,once,.,TRBJ1-2,TRBV3-1/TRBV3-2
TGCGCCAGCAGCCTAGGTCAGGGGAGAAATTCACCCCTCCACTTT,CASSLGQGRNSPLHF,.,.,TRBJ1-6,TRBV5-1